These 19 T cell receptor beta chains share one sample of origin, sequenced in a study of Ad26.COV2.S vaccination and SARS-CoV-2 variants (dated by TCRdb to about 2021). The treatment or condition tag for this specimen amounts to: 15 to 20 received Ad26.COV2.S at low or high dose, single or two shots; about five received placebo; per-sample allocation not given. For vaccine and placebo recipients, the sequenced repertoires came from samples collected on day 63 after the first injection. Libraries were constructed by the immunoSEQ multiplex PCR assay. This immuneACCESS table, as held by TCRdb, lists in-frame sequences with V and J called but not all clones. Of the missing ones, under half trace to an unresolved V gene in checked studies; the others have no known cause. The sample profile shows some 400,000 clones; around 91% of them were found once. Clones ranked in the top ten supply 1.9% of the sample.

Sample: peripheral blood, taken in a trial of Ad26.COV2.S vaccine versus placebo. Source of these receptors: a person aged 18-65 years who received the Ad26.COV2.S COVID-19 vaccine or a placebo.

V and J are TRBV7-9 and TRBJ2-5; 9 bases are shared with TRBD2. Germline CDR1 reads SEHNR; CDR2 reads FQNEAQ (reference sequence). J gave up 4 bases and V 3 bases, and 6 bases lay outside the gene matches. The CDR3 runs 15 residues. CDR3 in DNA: TGTGCCAGCAGCTTCTATCTAGCGGGAACAGAGACCCAGTACTTC. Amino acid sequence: CASSFYLAGTETQYF.

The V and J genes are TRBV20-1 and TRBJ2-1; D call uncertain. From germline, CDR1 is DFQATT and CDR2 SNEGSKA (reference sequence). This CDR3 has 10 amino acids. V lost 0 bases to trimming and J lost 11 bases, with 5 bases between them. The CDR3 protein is CSARDQQQFF. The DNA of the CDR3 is TGCAGTGCTAGAGATCAGCAGCAGTTCTTC.

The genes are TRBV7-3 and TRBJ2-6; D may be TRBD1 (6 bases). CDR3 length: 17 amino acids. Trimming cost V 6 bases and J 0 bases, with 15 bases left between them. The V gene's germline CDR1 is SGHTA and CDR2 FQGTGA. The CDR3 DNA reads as TGTGCCAGCAGGGAACAGGGTGAGAACTCTGGGGCCAACGTCCTGACTTTC. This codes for CASREQGENSGANVLTF.

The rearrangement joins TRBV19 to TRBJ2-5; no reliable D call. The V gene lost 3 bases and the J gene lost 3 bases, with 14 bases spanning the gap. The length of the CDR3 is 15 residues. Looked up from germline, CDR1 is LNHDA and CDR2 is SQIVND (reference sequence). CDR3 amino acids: CASSIRPGREETQYF. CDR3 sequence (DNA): TGTGCCAGTAGTATCCGTCCCGGACGGGAAGAGACCCAGTACTTC. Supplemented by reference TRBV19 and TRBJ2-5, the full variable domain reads DGGITQSPKYLFRKEGQNVTLSCEQNLNHDAMYWYRQDPGQGLRLIYYSQIVNDFQKGDIAEGYSVSREKKESFPLTVTSAQKNPTAFYLCASSIRPGREETQYFGPGTRLLVL.

Here the CDR3 DNA reads TGTGCCACCAGTAGGACAGGGGGTCGGGAGACCCAGTACTTC. Protein: CATSRTGGRETQYF. V and J are TRBV15 and TRBJ2-5; TRBD1 matches 10 bases. Germline V gives CDR1 LNHNV, CDR2 YYDKDF (reference sequence). CDR3 length: 14 amino acids. With 6 bases clipped from V and 5 bases from J, the junction kept 6 bases outside the gene matches. The variable domain in full, with the rest retrieved from reference TRBV15 and TRBJ2-5, is DAMVIQNPRYQVTQFGKPVTLSCSQTLNHNVMYWYQQKSSQAPKLLFHYYDKDFNNEADTPDNFQSRRPNTSFCFLDIRSPGLGDTAMYLCATSRTGGRETQYFGPGTRLLVL.

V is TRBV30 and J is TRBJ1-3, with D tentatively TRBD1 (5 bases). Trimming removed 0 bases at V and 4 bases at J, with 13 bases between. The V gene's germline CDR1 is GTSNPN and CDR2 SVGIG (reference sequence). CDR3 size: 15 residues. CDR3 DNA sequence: TGTGCCTGGAGTGTACAGCCAGGGCCGGGAAACACCATATATTTT. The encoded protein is CAWSVQPGPGNTIYF.

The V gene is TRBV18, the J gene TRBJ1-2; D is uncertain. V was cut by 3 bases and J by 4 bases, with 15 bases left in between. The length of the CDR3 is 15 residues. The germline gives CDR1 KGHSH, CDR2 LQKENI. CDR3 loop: CASSPTVVRIYGYTF. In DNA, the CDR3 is TGTGCCAGCTCACCGACGGTGGTCAGGATCTATGGCTACACCTTC.

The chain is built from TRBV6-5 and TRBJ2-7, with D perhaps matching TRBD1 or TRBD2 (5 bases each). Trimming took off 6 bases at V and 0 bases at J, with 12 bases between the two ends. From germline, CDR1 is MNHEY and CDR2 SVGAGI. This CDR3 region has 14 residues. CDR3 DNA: TGTGCCAGCAGGGGGACGGCGAGCTCCTACGAGCAGTACTTC. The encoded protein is CASRGTASSYEQYF.

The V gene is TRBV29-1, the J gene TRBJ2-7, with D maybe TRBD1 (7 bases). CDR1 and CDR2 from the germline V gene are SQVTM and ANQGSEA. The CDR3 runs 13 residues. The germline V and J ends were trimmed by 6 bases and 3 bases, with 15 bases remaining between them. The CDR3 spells CSVRYRGGYEQYF. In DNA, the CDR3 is TGCAGCGTGAGATACAGGGGAGGCTACGAGCAGTACTTC.

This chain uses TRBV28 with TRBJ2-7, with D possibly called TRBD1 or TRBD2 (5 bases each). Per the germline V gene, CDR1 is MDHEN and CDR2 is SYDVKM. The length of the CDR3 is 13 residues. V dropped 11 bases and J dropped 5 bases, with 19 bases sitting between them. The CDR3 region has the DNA TGTGCCGCATCCGGGGCAACCTGGGACGAGCAGTACTTC. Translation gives CAASGATWDEQYF.

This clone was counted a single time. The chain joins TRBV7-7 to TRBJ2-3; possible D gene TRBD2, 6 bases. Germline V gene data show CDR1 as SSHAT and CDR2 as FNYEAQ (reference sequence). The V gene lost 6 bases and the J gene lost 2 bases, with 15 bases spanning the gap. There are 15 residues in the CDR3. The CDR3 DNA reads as TGTGCCAGCAGTCAGGGACTCAATCCCACAGATACGCAGTATTTT. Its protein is CASSQGLNPTDTQYF.

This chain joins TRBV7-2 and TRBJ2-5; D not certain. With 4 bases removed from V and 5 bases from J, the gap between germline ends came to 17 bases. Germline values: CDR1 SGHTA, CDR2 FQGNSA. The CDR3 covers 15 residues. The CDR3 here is CASSYWASTWETQYF. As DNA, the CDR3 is TGTGCCAGCAGCTATTGGGCTTCTACATGGGAGACCCAGTACTTC.

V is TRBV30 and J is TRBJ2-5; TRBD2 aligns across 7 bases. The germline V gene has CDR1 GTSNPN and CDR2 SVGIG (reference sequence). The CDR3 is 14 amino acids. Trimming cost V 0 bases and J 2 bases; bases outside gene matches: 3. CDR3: CAWSVGTTQETQYF. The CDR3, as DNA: TGTGCCTGGAGTGTGGGGACTACTCAAGAGACCCAGTACTTC.

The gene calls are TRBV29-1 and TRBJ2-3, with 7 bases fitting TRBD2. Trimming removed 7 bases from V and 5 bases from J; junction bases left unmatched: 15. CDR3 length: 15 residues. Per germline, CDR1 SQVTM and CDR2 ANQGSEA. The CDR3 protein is CSASPASGPQDTQYF. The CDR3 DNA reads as TGCAGCGCCTCACCGGCTAGCGGACCTCAAGATACGCAGTATTTT.

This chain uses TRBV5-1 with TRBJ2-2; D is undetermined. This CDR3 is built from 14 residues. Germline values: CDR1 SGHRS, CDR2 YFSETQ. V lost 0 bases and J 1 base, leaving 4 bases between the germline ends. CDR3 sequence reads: CASSLGRNTGELFF. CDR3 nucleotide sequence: TGCGCCAGCAGCTTGGGGCGGAACACCGGGGAGCTGTTTTTT.

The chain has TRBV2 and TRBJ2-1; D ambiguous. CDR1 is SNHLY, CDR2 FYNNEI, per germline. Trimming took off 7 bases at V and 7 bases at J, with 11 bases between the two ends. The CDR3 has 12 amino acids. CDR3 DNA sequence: TGTGCCAGCATAGGCTATTTAAATGAGCAGTTCTTC. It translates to CASIGYLNEQFF.

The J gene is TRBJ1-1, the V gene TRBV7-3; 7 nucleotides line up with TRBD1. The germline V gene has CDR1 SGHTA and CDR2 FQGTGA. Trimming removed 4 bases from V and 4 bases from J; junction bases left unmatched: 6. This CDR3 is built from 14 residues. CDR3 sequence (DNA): TGTGCCAGCAGCTCCGCAGAGGGGGCCACTGAAGCTTTCTTT. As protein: CASSSAEGATEAFF.

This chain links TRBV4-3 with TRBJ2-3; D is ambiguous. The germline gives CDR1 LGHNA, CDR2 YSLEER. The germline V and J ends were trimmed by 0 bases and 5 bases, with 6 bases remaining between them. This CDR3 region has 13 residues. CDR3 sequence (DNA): TGCGCCAGCAGCCAAGAAGTGGGAGATACGCAGTATTTT. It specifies CASSQEVGDTQYF.

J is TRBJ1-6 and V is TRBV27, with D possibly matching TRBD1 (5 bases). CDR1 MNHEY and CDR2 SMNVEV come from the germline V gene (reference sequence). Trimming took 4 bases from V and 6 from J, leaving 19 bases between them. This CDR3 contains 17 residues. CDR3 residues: CASSSWSASGGNSPLHF. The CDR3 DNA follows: TGTGCCAGCAGTTCCTGGTCGGCCTCTGGGGGTAATTCACCCCTCCACTTT.